The clone carrying this TCR beta chain showed up just a few times. Antigen unknown. These data are taken from a study of post-analysis software for immune sequencing data. Notes on the study in general: Included in a set of five TRBV segments more frequent in patients than controls were TRBV5-6, TRBV5-1 and TRBV20-1. Compared against controls, patients with multiple sclerosis displayed significantly lower normalized Chao1 diversity.

Included in the TCR beta cDNA libraries were unique molecular identifiers. From the PCR reads, TCRdb called clonotypes with MiXCR, one entry per CDR3 protein. Of some 800,000 distinct CDR3 sequences detected, more than 45% appear once; the ten largest clones hold 4.9%. CDR1 MNHEY and CDR2 SVGEGT come from the germline V gene. This CDR3 has 14 amino acids. The sequence was collected from a girl under 18 with multiple sclerosis. The chain joins TRBV6-2 or TRBV6-3 to TRBJ2-1, with TRBD1 as a possible D gene (6 bases). The J call may be incorrect, as the DNA end agrees better with TRBJ2-7. The material sequenced was blood. CDR3 sequence reads: CASSHNRVSYEQYF. The DNA of the CDR3 is TGTGCCAGCAGTCACAACAGGGTTTCCTACGAGCAGTACTTC.